This TCR beta chain was observed in a study of blood T cell repertoires in COVID-19. Whole-study context: PBMCs, B-cell-depleted T cells, or T cells were the source of the cDNA or gDNA that made up the material.

Assay: immunoSEQ multiplex PCR; the TCRdb copy retains only in-frame clones and omits some. This table holds approximately 220,000 clones, about 83% found once. This clone came up a few times. V lost 0 bases and J lost 1; bases outside the gene matches: 5. From germline, CDR1 is SGHNT and CDR2 YYREEE (reference sequence). This CDR3 contains 16 residues. Specimen: PBMCs or T cells enriched from blood (not recorded which). The origin of this receptor is a middle-aged woman who had recovered from COVID-19. V usage is TRBV5-4 and J usage is TRBJ2-7; 9 nucleotides agree with TRBD2. CDR3 loop: CASSLGAAGGSYEQYF. The CDR3 DNA is TGTGCCAGCAGCTTGGGGGCAGCGGGAGGATCCTACGAGCAGTACTTC. The full variable domain, with the rest looked up from reference TRBV5-4 and TRBJ2-7, is ETGVTQSPTHLIKTRGQQVTLRCSSQSGHNTVSWYQQALGQGPQFIFQYYREEENGRGNFPPRFSGLQFPNYSSELNVNALELDDSALYLCASSLGAAGGSYEQYFGPGTRLTVT.